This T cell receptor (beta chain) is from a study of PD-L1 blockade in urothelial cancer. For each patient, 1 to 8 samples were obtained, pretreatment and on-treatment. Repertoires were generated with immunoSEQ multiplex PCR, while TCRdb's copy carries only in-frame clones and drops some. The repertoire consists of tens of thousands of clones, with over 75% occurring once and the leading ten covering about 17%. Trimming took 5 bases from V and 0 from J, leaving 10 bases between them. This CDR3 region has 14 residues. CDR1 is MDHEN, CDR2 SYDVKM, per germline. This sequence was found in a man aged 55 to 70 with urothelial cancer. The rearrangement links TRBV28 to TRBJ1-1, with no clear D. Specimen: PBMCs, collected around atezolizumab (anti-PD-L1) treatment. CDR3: CASSPQDLNTEAFF. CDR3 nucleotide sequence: TGTGCCAGCAGTCCCCAGGATCTGAACACTGAAGCTTTCTTT.